The 24 T cell receptor beta chains below were found in one sample sequenced in a study of blood T cell repertoires in COVID-19. The data were produced by immunoSEQ multiplex PCR, yet TCRdb's version contains in-frame clones alone and is incomplete. The data hold 230,000 or so clones, with around 75% observed a single time. Sequenced: peripheral blood. These receptors were taken from a human donor in a cohort sampled during active COVID-19.

The chain joins TRBV28 to TRBJ1-1, with 8 bases fitting TRBD1. CDR3 size: 13 residues. Looked up from germline, CDR1 is MDHEN and CDR2 is SYDVKM. The trim removed 7 bases at V and 5 bases at J, leaving 6 bases unmatched. The CDR3 protein is CASIRGDRTEAFF. The CDR3 DNA reads TGTGCCAGCATTCGAGGGGACAGGACTGAAGCTTTCTTT.

The chain joins TRBV3-1 (or the pseudogene TRBV3-2) to TRBJ2-7; no clear D. Trimming took off 5 bases at V and 3 bases at J, with 2 bases between the two ends. The germline CDR1 and CDR2 sequences are LGHDT and YNNKEL (reference sequence). This CDR3 is built from 10 residues. Here the CDR3 DNA reads TGTGCCAGCAGCTACTACGAGCAGTACTTC. Encoded protein: CASSYYEQYF.

CDR3 sequence: CASSGHRGLSNQPQHF. The DNA of the CDR3 is TGTGCCAGCAGTGGTCATCGGGGATTGAGCAATCAGCCCCAGCATTTT. The chain has TRBV6-1 and TRBJ1-5; D is uncertain. Trimming removed 4 bases from V and 1 base from J, with 14 bases in between. The length of the CDR3 is 16 residues. The germline V gene encodes CDR1 MNHNS and CDR2 SASEGT.

This chain links TRBV6-5 with TRBJ2-7; TRBD2 matches 7 bases. CDR1 is MNHEY and CDR2 is SVGAGI in the germline V gene. V lost 11 bases, J lost 3 bases, and 13 bases stayed unmatched. The CDR3 runs to 14 residues. The CDR3 region has the DNA TGTGCCTGCCGCCCTAGCGGAGTACTCTACGAGCAGTACTTC. This sequence encodes CACRPSGVLYEQYF.

The chain has TRBV4-1 and TRBJ2-1, with D possibly TRBD2 on 5 matching bases. The CDR3 extends over 16 amino acids. Germline lookup yields CDR1 MGHRA and CDR2 YSYEKL. The V gene lost 7 bases and the J gene lost 0 bases, with 16 bases spanning the gap. The CDR3 here is CASTRRQGSSYNEQFF. The CDR3 region has the DNA TGCGCCAGCACACGTCGTCAAGGGAGCTCCTACAATGAGCAGTTCTTC.

The chain combines TRBV9 with TRBJ2-2; D uncertain. Trimming left V 4 bases short and J 3 bases short, with 7 bases between. CDR1 SGDLS and CDR2 YYNGEE come from the germline V gene. This CDR3 is 13 amino acids long. The CDR3 loop reads CASSRSHTGELFF. CDR3 nucleotide sequence: TGTGCCAGCAGCCGTAGTCACACCGGGGAGCTGTTTTTT.

CDR3: CASSQDGGKQFF. The CDR3 DNA sequence: TGCGCCAGCAGCCAAGACGGCGGCAAGCAGTTCTTC. The chain combines TRBV4-3 with TRBJ2-1, with D unresolved. Trimming shortened V by 0 bases and J by 11 bases, and 8 bases separated the two germline ends. The germline CDR1 and CDR2 sequences are LGHNA and YSLEER. This CDR3 is built from 12 residues.

The chain employs TRBV7-8 and TRBJ2-1, with D possibly matching TRBD1 (5 bases). V was trimmed by 1 base and J by 0 bases, leaving 7 bases between them. Germline V gene data show CDR1 as SGHVS and CDR2 as FQNEAQ. CDR3 size: 15 residues. The CDR3: CASSLGGHSYNEQFF. CDR3 coding DNA: TGTGCCAGCAGCTTAGGGGGCCACTCCTACAATGAGCAGTTCTTC.

This chain uses TRBV12-3 or TRBV12-4 with TRBJ2-5; D gene ambiguous. The CDR3 loop spans 13 amino acids. Trimming stripped 3 bases from V and 3 bases from J, with 8 bases between. CDR3 bases: TGTGCCAGCAGTTTGACACGGAAAGAGACCCAGTACTTC. The encoded protein is CASSLTRKETQYF.

This sequence joins TRBV11-2 and TRBJ1-2; possibly TRBD1 for D (6 bases). The CDR3 covers 16 residues. V lost 7 bases to trimming and J lost 2 bases, with 20 bases between them. The germline V gene has CDR1 SGHAT and CDR2 FQNNGV. The CDR3 DNA sequence: TGTGCCAGCACCCTACGGGGGGGCGCGTGGAACTATGGCTACACCTTC. This sequence encodes CASTLRGGAWNYGYTF.

The CDR3 reads CASSPGGSDRGNGYTF. In nucleotides, the CDR3 is TGTGCCAGTAGTCCAGGGGGATCCGACAGGGGCAATGGCTACACCTTC. The rearrangement joins TRBV19 to TRBJ1-2, with 8 positions matching TRBD1. The CDR3 has 16 residues. Germline V lookup: CDR1 LNHDA, CDR2 SQIVND (reference sequence). V shed 5 bases and J 6 bases; nucleotides not matched to a gene: 14.

V usage is TRBV7-2 and J usage is TRBJ2-7; 7 positions match TRBD2. Germline V gives CDR1 SGHTA, CDR2 FQGNSA. Trimming at V came to 3 bases and at J to 4 bases, leaving 6 bases not matched to a gene. The CDR3 is 14 residues long. CDR3 protein: CASSFRRERYEQYF. The DNA for the CDR3 is TGTGCCAGCAGCTTTAGGCGGGAGAGATACGAGCAGTACTTC.

The chain joins TRBV10-2 to TRBJ1-1; TRBD1 is a possible D gene (6 bases). Germline CDR1 is WSHSY and CDR2 is SAAADI. V lost 8 bases, J lost 8 bases, and 9 bases lay in between. This CDR3 comprises 10 residues. The CDR3 bases are TGCGCCAGCGGGACATTCGAAGCTTTCTTT. This codes for CASGTFEAFF.

The chain has TRBV24-1 and TRBJ2-1, with 11 nucleotides matching TRBD2. Germline values: CDR1 KGHDR, CDR2 SFDVKD. V was pared by 2 bases and J by 9 bases, with 11 bases of the junction left unmatched. This CDR3 contains 17 residues. The CDR3 here is CATSDSLAGVGRSEQFF. In DNA form, the CDR3 reads TGTGCCACCAGTGATTCACTAGCGGGAGTGGGGAGAAGTGAGCAGTTCTTC.

The chain uses TRBV7-2 and TRBJ1-4; TRBD1 might be the D (5 bases). Deletions cut 4 bases from V and 3 bases from J, with 12 bases between. CDR1 SGHTA and CDR2 FQGNSA come from the germline V gene. This CDR3 comprises 15 residues. DNA for the CDR3: TGTGCCAGCAGCTCGCAGACAGATCCTAATGAAAAACTGTTTTTT. Translation gives CASSSQTDPNEKLFF.

The chain has TRBV9 and TRBJ1-6, with 10 bases matching TRBD1. Germline V gene lookup returns CDR1 SGDLS and CDR2 YYNGEE. Trimming removed 4 bases from V and 6 bases from J; junction bases left unmatched: 10. The CDR3 runs 17 residues. CDR3 bases: TGTGCCAGCAGCAGCCGGGACAGGGGCTTACCTAATTCACCCCTCCACTTT. It specifies CASSSRDRGLPNSPLHF.

CDR3 nucleotides: TGTGCCAGCAGCGTAGAGCTGAACACTGAAGCTTTCTTT. Amino acids: CASSVELNTEAFF. The J gene is TRBJ1-1, the V gene TRBV9; D is ambiguous. The germline V gene has CDR1 SGDLS and CDR2 YYNGEE. V shed 0 bases and J shed 0 bases, with 3 bases lying between them. CDR3 length: 13 amino acids.

In this sample, this clone turned up once. V is TRBV28 and J is TRBJ2-7; 7 bases fit TRBD1. CDR1 is MDHEN and CDR2 is SYDVKM in the germline V gene. V lost 1 base, J lost 1 base, and 16 bases stayed unmatched. The length of the CDR3 is 19 residues. The CDR3 coding sequence is TGTGCCAGCAGTTTATCCCATCTGAACCGGGACAGACCTTCCTACGAGCAGTACTTC. Translating gives CASSLSHLNRDRPSYEQYF.

This clone was counted ten times or more. The chain carries TRBV5-6 and TRBJ2-5, with TRBD2 matching over 7 bases. The germline V gene has CDR1 SGHDT and CDR2 YYEEEE. Trimming cost V 1 base and J 5 bases; bases outside gene matches: 11. This CDR3 spans 16 amino acids. The CDR3 spells CASSLLGLGGWETQYF. The DNA for the CDR3 is TGTGCCAGCAGCTTGCTCGGACTAGGAGGCTGGGAGACCCAGTACTTC.

V and J are TRBV29-1 and TRBJ2-1; 11 nucleotides align to TRBD2. Germline-derived CDR1 and CDR2 are SQVTM and ANQGSEA. This CDR3 region has 15 residues. The trim removed 4 bases at V and 4 bases at J, leaving 6 bases unmatched. The CDR3 is CSVGSSGRKYNEQFF. The CDR3 region has the DNA TGCAGCGTTGGGTCTAGCGGGAGGAAATACAATGAGCAGTTCTTC.

The J gene is TRBJ2-5, the V gene TRBV11-1; D perhaps matches TRBD1 (5 bases). The germline V gene encodes CDR1 SGHAT and CDR2 FQDESV (reference sequence). The ends were cut back, 2 bases at V and 7 bases at J, with 11 bases in the middle. The CDR3 is 13 residues long. The CDR3 DNA reads as TGTGCCAGCAGCTTACCCCAGGGCGGGACCCAGTACTTC. It translates to CASSLPQGGTQYF.

The chain has TRBV30 and TRBJ2-3; a possible D gene is TRBD1 (7 bases). The CDR3 covers 10 residues. The germline V gene encodes CDR1 GTSNPN and CDR2 SVGIG (reference sequence). Between the trimmed V and J ends, which lost 5 bases and 13 bases, there was a span of 13 bases. The CDR3 spells CAWGGTEKYF. Here the CDR3 DNA reads TGTGCCTGGGGCGGGACAGAAAAGTATTTT.

J is TRBJ2-7 and V is TRBV5-5; TRBD1 matches at 9 bases. The germline V gene encodes CDR1 SGHKS and CDR2 YYEKEE (reference sequence). V shed 1 base, J shed 4 bases, and the junction held 3 bases outside the gene matches. The CDR3 runs 14 residues. The DNA of the CDR3 is TGTGCCAGCAGCTTGAGTGACAGGGGGTACGAGCAGTACTTC. This sequence encodes CASSLSDRGYEQYF.

In DNA form, the CDR3 reads TGTGCCAGCAGCCTACGACAGGGGGCCCGTCAGAATGAAAAACTGTTTTTT. Its protein is CASSLRQGARQNEKLFF. The chain has TRBV5-5 and TRBJ1-4; 10 bases align to TRBD1. V lost 4 bases and J lost 5; bases outside the gene matches: 11. CDR3 length: 17 amino acids. Germline V CDR1 and CDR2: SGHKS, YYEKEE (reference sequence).